Following are 21 T cell receptor beta chains from one sample sequenced in a study of blood T cell repertoires in COVID-19. Data came from immunoSEQ multiplex PCR; TCRdb stores just in-frame clones and leaves some out. The data show under 95,000 clones, around 90% seen once. The sequenced material came from peripheral blood. These TCRs come from a human donor in a cohort sampled during active COVID-19.

The CDR3 protein is CASSLTTGTDGYTF. CDR3 bases: TGCGCCAGCAGCTTGACGACAGGGACGGATGGCTACACCTTC. The J gene is TRBJ1-2, the V gene TRBV5-1; TRBD1 aligns across 7 bases. Trimming took 1 base from V and 6 from J; bases not matched to a gene: 6. The length of the CDR3 is 14 residues. The germline V gene has CDR1 SGHRS and CDR2 YFSETQ. Looking up the rest from reference TRBV5-1 and TRBJ1-2 gives the full variable domain: KAGVTQTPRYLIKTRGQQVTLSCSPISGHRSVSWYQQTPGQGLQFLFEYFSETQRNKGNFPGRFSGRQFSNSRSEMNVSTLELGDSALYLCASSLTTGTDGYTFGSGTRLTVV.

The chain uses TRBV5-4 and TRBJ2-4; TRBD2 matches at 8 bases. The CDR3 has 17 amino acids. Germline trimming cut 0 bases from V and 0 bases from J; bases unmatched to any gene: 5. The V gene's germline CDR1 is SGHNT and CDR2 YYREEE (reference sequence). The CDR3 DNA sequence: TGTGCCAGCAGCTTGGCCGGGGGGGGCGCAGCCAAAAACATTCAGTACTTC. Translated: CASSLAGGGAAKNIQYF.

The chain employs TRBV5-1 and TRBJ2-1; D is possibly TRBD1 (7 bases). CDR1 is SGHRS and CDR2 is YFSETQ in the germline V gene. V shed 4 bases and J shed 0 bases, with 17 bases lying between them. This CDR3 contains 17 residues. The CDR3 bases are TGCGCCAGCAGCGCAAGCAGGGGGGTTAGCTCCTACAATGAGCAGTTCTTC. Translated, it gives CASSASRGVSSYNEQFF.

This clone came up once. V usage is TRBV5-1 and J usage is TRBJ2-7; perhaps TRBD1 as D (5 bases). CDR3 length equals 19 residues. Between the trimmed V and J ends, which lost 4 bases and 3 bases, there was a span of 29 bases. Germline V gives CDR1 SGHRS, CDR2 YFSETQ. CDR3 in amino acids: CASSKEIYRTTDPGYEQYF. CDR3 DNA sequence: TGCGCCAGCAGCAAAGAAATCTACAGGACCACTGATCCGGGCTACGAGCAGTACTTC. Looking up the rest from reference TRBV5-1 and TRBJ2-7 gives the full variable domain: KAGVTQTPRYLIKTRGQQVTLSCSPISGHRSVSWYQQTPGQGLQFLFEYFSETQRNKGNFPGRFSGRQFSNSRSEMNVSTLELGDSALYLCASSKEIYRTTDPGYEQYFGPGTRLTVT.

The chain recombines TRBV27 with TRBJ2-7; 8 nucleotides line up with TRBD2. Germline CDR1 is MNHEY and CDR2 is SMNVEV (reference sequence). The CDR3 loop spans 16 amino acids. V lost 5 bases to trimming and J lost 4 bases; unmatched junction nucleotides: 13. CDR3 DNA: TGTGCCAGCAGTCCCCTGGGCGGGCGGGAGGCTTACGAGCAGTACTTC. Translated: CASSPLGGREAYEQYF.

The J gene is TRBJ2-6, the V gene TRBV7-9; D gene ambiguous. From germline, CDR1 is SEHNR and CDR2 FQNEAQ (reference sequence). Trimming left V 0 bases short and J 2 bases short, with 5 bases between. The CDR3 contains 15 residues. DNA of the CDR3: TGTGCCAGCAGCTTAGCCAGTCCTGGGGCCAACGTCCTGACTTTC. It encodes CASSLASPGANVLTF.

This sequence joins TRBV19 and TRBJ1-6; TRBD1 matches at 7 bases. V shed 7 bases, J shed 1 base, and the junction held 7 bases outside the gene matches. The CDR3 is 16 amino acids. Per the germline V gene, CDR1 is LNHDA and CDR2 is SQIVND (reference sequence). The CDR3 DNA reads TGTGCCAGTAATAACGCGGGACAGTCCTATAATTCACCCCTCCACTTT. This gives the protein CASNNAGQSYNSPLHF.

As for this clone: An end of the junction does not agree with germline; a read error may underlie this. The chain employs TRBV5-1 and TRBJ2-2; D is perhaps TRBD1 (5 bases). Germline V lookup: CDR1 SGHRS, CDR2 YFSETQ. CDR3 length: 16 residues. CDR3 sequence (DNA): TGCGCCAGCAGATTGGCAGGGCTGATGAACACCGGGGAGCTGTTTTTT. It specifies CASRLAGLMNTGELFF.

The chain couples TRBV6-5 to TRBJ2-4; 8 bases line up with TRBD1. This CDR3 is 14 amino acids long. The V gene's germline CDR1 is MNHEY and CDR2 SVGAGI. Germline trimming cut 11 bases from V and 3 bases from J; bases unmatched to any gene: 9. The CDR3 sequence: CASDRDGGKNIQYF. The CDR3 nucleotides are TGTGCCTCGGACAGGGACGGCGGCAAAAACATTCAGTACTTC.

V gene TRBV19 combines with J gene TRBJ2-5; TRBD1 matches 11 bases. Germline V gives CDR1 LNHDA, CDR2 SQIVND (reference sequence). The CDR3 length is 15 residues. Trimming took 4 bases from V and 5 from J; bases not matched to a gene: 6. The CDR3 region is CASSTSRDRGETQYF. The CDR3 DNA is TGTGCCAGTAGTACGTCCCGGGACAGGGGGGAGACCCAGTACTTC.

The rearrangement links TRBV6-2 or TRBV6-3 to TRBJ2-7, with a possible D match to TRBD2 (5 bases). Trimming took 6 bases from V and 3 from J, leaving 18 bases between them. CDR1 is MNHEY, CDR2 SVGEGT, per germline. The CDR3 consists of 15 residues. The CDR3 sequence: CASSDILGGNYEQYF. The DNA for the CDR3 is TGTGCCAGCAGCGACATCCTCGGAGGAAACTACGAGCAGTACTTC.

The rearrangement joins TRBV7-2 to TRBJ1-1, with 12 bases identical to TRBD1. The CDR3 loop spans 17 amino acids. Germline-derived CDR1 and CDR2 are SGHTA and FQGNSA. J was trimmed by 3 bases and V by 3 bases; bases with no gene match: 8. The CDR3 DNA reads TGTGCCAGCAGCTTGGGACAGGGGGCTCGACTGTACACTGAAGCTTTCTTT. Translation gives CASSLGQGARLYTEAFF.

V is TRBV5-5 and J is TRBJ2-3; D possibly corresponds to TRBD2 (8 bases). Trimming stripped 4 bases from V and 5 bases from J, with 17 bases between. The CDR3 runs to 15 residues. CDR1 and CDR2 from the germline V gene are SGHKS and YYEKEE (reference sequence). The chain's CDR3 is CASSPGQREIDTQYF. In DNA form, the CDR3 reads TGTGCCAGCAGCCCGGGACAGCGGGAGATAGATACGCAGTATTTT.

This rearrangement joins TRBV30 to TRBJ2-5; 8 bases align to TRBD2. The CDR3 totals 16 residues. The ends lost 3 bases at V and 2 bases at J; junction bases unmatched: 11. Germline CDR1 GTSNPN, CDR2 SVGIG (reference sequence). The CDR3 bases are TGTGCCTGGAGAAACCCGAGGACTAGCCCGCAAGAGACCCAGTACTTC. It translates to CAWRNPRTSPQETQYF.

The chain is built from TRBV15 and TRBJ2-3, with 9 nucleotides matching TRBD2. Trimming at V came to 6 bases and at J to 4 bases, leaving 5 bases not matched to a gene. CDR3 length: 14 amino acids. Looked up from germline, CDR1 is LNHNV and CDR2 is YYDKDF (reference sequence). The CDR3 here is CATRASGDADTQYF. CDR3 sequence (DNA): TGTGCCACCAGGGCTAGCGGGGACGCAGATACGCAGTATTTT.

The chain recombines TRBV12-3 or TRBV12-4 with TRBJ1-1, with no clear D. Trimming took 3 bases from V and 12 from J, leaving 11 bases between them. This CDR3 has 11 amino acids. The CDR3 here is CASSLRVVTFF. The CDR3 DNA follows: TGTGCCAGCAGTTTGAGGGTCGTAACTTTCTTT.

CDR3 bases: TGTGCCAGTAGTATAGACCACTCTGACAGGGGGGGATATGGCTACACCTTC. This translates into CASSIDHSDRGGYGYTF. This chain uses TRBV19 with TRBJ1-2; the match to TRBD1 covers 9 bases. This CDR3 contains 17 residues. Germline values: CDR1 LNHDA, CDR2 SQIVND (reference sequence). The J segment lost 5 bases and the V segment lost 0 bases, leaving 10 bases of the junction unmatched.

The J gene is TRBJ1-1, the V gene TRBV29-1, with 9 positions matching TRBD1. Germline values: CDR1 SQVTM, CDR2 ANQGSEA. This CDR3 region has 12 residues. J lost 7 bases, V lost 7 bases, and 7 bases had no gene match. The CDR3 here is CSAGTGLVEAFF. CDR3 in DNA: TGCAGCGCCGGGACAGGGTTGGTTGAAGCTTTCTTT.

The chain combines TRBV19 with TRBJ2-7; a weak D match, TRBD1 (5 bases). The V gene lost 10 bases and the J gene lost 1 base, with 14 bases spanning the gap. Looked up from germline, CDR1 is LNHDA and CDR2 is SQIVND (reference sequence). CDR3 length: 13 amino acids. The CDR3 DNA follows: TGTGCCACCGGAGAGACAGCGTCCTACGAGCAGTACTTC. Translation gives CATGETASYEQYF.

This chain joins TRBV4-2 and TRBJ1-2; no clear D gene. V gave up 1 base and J gave up 4 bases, with 13 bases separating them. CDR3 length equals 15 residues. Germline values: CDR1 LGHNA, CDR2 YNFKEQ. The chain's CDR3 is CASSQVSDGSYGYTF. For the CDR3, the DNA is TGTGCCAGCAGCCAAGTATCGGATGGGAGCTATGGCTACACCTTC.

The chain couples TRBV24-1 to TRBJ2-2, with TRBD1 matching over 10 bases. Per the germline V gene, CDR1 is KGHDR and CDR2 is SFDVKD. The V and J ends lost 9 bases and 4 bases, in that order; junction bases with no gene match: 4. The CDR3 contains 14 residues. In nucleotides, the CDR3 is TGTGCCACCCGACAGGGGGCTAGCACCGGGGAGCTGTTTTTT. Encoded protein: CATRQGASTGELFF.